Following are 22 T cell receptor beta chains from one sample sequenced in a study of early T cells in non-severe SARS-CoV-2 infection. TCRdb processed the 5' RACE reads anew with MiXCR; each CDR3 protein has one entry. The sample carries about 71,000 distinct CDR3 sequences, 13% to 15% recorded once. The starting material was whole blood, obtained at baseline. The receptor set was obtained from an adult who was a healthcare worker with PCR-confirmed SARS-CoV-2 infection or an uninfected control (not recorded which).

This chain links TRBV15 with TRBJ2-1; 7 positions match TRBD1. V lost 8 bases to trimming and J lost 2 bases; unmatched junction nucleotides: 6. CDR3 length: 14 amino acids. Germline CDR1 and CDR2: LNHNV and YYDKDF (reference sequence). In DNA form, the CDR3 reads TGTGCCACCTCGGACAGGACCCCCTACAATGAGCAGTTCTTC. This translates into CATSDRTPYNEQFF.

V usage is TRBV20-1 and J usage is TRBJ1-1, with a possible D match to TRBD1 (5 bases). The germline CDR1 and CDR2 sequences are DFQATT and SNEGSKA (reference sequence). Deletions cut 5 bases from V and 5 bases from J, with 15 bases between. The CDR3 is 13 amino acids. The CDR3: CSAGGRVGTEAFF. CDR3 nucleotide sequence: TGCAGTGCTGGCGGCAGGGTGGGGACTGAAGCTTTCTTT.

This CDR3 reads CASSQDYRGNYGYTF. DNA of the CDR3: TGTGCCAGCAGCCAAGATTATAGGGGAAACTATGGCTACACCTTC. This chain links TRBV3-1 with TRBJ1-2, with a tentative D call TRBD1 (5 bases). The CDR3 is 15 amino acids. V was trimmed by 0 bases and J by 2 bases, leaving 10 bases between them. The germline CDR1 and CDR2 sequences are LGHDT and YNNKEL (reference sequence).

The chain employs TRBV6-5 and TRBJ2-3; TRBD2 is a possible D gene (6 bases). Germline V gene sequence: CDR1 MNHEY, CDR2 SVGAGI. Trimming removed 5 bases from V and 0 bases from J, with 12 bases in between. The CDR3 runs to 15 residues. Written as DNA, the CDR3 is TGTGCCAGCAGTACTATTAGCGGCAGCACAGATACGCAGTATTTT. Translated, it gives CASSTISGSTDTQYF.

This chain uses TRBV5-6 with TRBJ2-1; TRBD2 aligns across 7 bases. Germline V gene data show CDR1 as SGHDT and CDR2 as YYEEEE. With 5 bases clipped from V and 9 bases from J, the junction kept 14 bases outside the gene matches. The CDR3 consists of 15 residues. CDR3 sequence reads: CASSRGGLVYTEQFF. In DNA form, the CDR3 reads TGTGCCAGCAGTCGAGGAGGACTAGTTTATACTGAGCAGTTCTTC.

This clonotype was seen many times. This chain uses TRBV7-2 with TRBJ2-7; D possibly matches TRBD1 or TRBD2 (6 bases each). Germline CDR1 is SGHTA and CDR2 is FQGNSA. Trimming shortened V by 5 bases and J by 5 bases, and 16 bases separated the two germline ends. CDR3 size: 14 residues. CDR3 coding DNA: TGTGCCAGCAGCCCATTGCCGGGGGCGCACGAGCAGTACTTC. It specifies CASSPLPGAHEQYF. Full variable domain (rest looked up from reference TRBV7-2 and TRBJ2-7): GAGVSQSPSNKVTEKGKDVELRCDPISGHTALYWYRQSLGQGLEFLIYFQGNSAPDKSGLPSDRFSAERTGGSVSTLTIQRTQQEDSAVYLCASSPLPGAHEQYFGPGTRLTVT.

The table lists this clonotype with many counts. V and J are TRBV7-8 and TRBJ2-7, with D perhaps TRBD1 (6 bases). V was clipped by 1 base and J by 6 bases, with 13 bases between them. This CDR3 has 14 residues. CDR1 and CDR2 (germline): SGHVS, FQNEAQ. In nucleotides, the CDR3 is TGTGCCAGCAGCTTAGGAGACAGGTTAAGCGAGCAGTACTTC. Its translation is CASSLGDRLSEQYF.

This clonotype has a handful of counts. V is TRBV29-1 and J is TRBJ2-1; a possible D gene is TRBD2 (5 bases). Germline CDR1 and CDR2: SQVTM and ANQGSEA. CDR3 length: 14 residues. Trimming removed 3 bases from V and 8 bases from J, with 17 bases in between. The CDR3 loop is CSVEGDSAGDEQFF. The CDR3 bases are TGCAGCGTTGAGGGAGATTCCGCCGGGGATGAGCAGTTCTTC.

As to this clonotype: Possible read error: a much larger clone is one base away. The genes are TRBV12-3 or TRBV12-4 and TRBJ1-4, with no clear D. This CDR3 spans 15 amino acids. Trimming removed 2 bases from V and 7 bases from J, with 14 bases in between. The CDR3 here is CASSLHGSRSEKLFF. CDR3 in DNA: TGTGCCAGCAGTTTACATGGGTCTCGTAGTGAAAAACTGTTTTTT.

This clonotype came up many times. For the CDR3, the DNA is TGTGCCAGCAGCTCTTGGGAGACCAAAAACATTCAGTACTTC. Its translation: CASSSWETKNIQYF. The rearrangement uses TRBV5-4 and TRBJ2-4, with D possibly TRBD2 on 5 matching bases. V was clipped by 3 bases and J by 2 bases, with 9 bases between them. Per germline, CDR1 SGHNT and CDR2 YYREEE (reference sequence). This CDR3 comprises 14 residues.

This clonotype was observed at least ten times. The chain couples TRBV2 to TRBJ1-1, with 10 nucleotides matching TRBD1. CDR1 is SNHLY and CDR2 is FYNNEI in the germline V gene. This CDR3 is built from 15 residues. Trimming removed 4 bases from V and 6 bases from J; junction bases left unmatched: 8. CDR3 sequence: CASSGTGGLVAEAFF. The CDR3, as DNA: TGTGCCAGCAGTGGGACAGGGGGATTGGTCGCTGAAGCTTTCTTT. The whole variable domain, filled in from reference TRBV2 and TRBJ1-1, reads EPEVTQTPSHQVTQMGQEVILRCVPISNHLYFYWYRQILGQKVEFLVSFYNNEISEKSEIFDDQFSVERPDGSNFTLKIRSTKLEDSAMYFCASSGTGGLVAEAFFGQGTRLTVV.

The V gene is TRBV29-1, the J gene TRBJ2-7, with D possibly being TRBD1 or TRBD2 (5 bases each). V lost 0 bases and J 11 bases, leaving 11 bases between the germline ends. In germline, CDR1 is SQVTM, CDR2 ANQGSEA. The length of the CDR3 is 11 residues. The CDR3 bases are TGCAGCGTTGAAGATGGGGACGGGGAGTACTTC. This gives the protein CSVEDGDGEYF.

The J gene is TRBJ2-1, the V gene TRBV6-2 or TRBV6-3, with D tentatively TRBD2 (5 bases). The V gene's germline CDR1 is MNHEY and CDR2 SVGEGT. Trimming pared 5 bases from V and 13 bases from J, leaving 12 bases between. This CDR3 contains 11 residues. The CDR3 region has the DNA TGTGCCAGCAGTAAGTCCACGGGACAGTTCTTC. This sequence encodes CASSKSTGQFF.

The chain couples TRBV21-1 to TRBJ1-6. TRBV21-1 is listed as a pseudogene. The CDR3 spans 14 residues. The CDR3 loop reads CASSLKVGYSPLHF. CDR3 in DNA: TGTGCCAGCAGTCTAAAGGTGGGGTATTCACCCCTCCACTTT.

The rearrangement joins TRBV29-1 to TRBJ2-1; 8 bases match TRBD2. The germline V gene encodes CDR1 SQVTM and CDR2 ANQGSEA. Trimming removed 3 bases from V and 3 bases from J; junction bases left unmatched: 4. This CDR3 region has 14 residues. The CDR3 sequence is CSVDRRGDYNEQFF. The CDR3 DNA reads as TGCAGCGTTGACCGGCGGGGGGACTACAATGAGCAGTTCTTC.

This clonotype was seen at least ten times. One end of the junction fails to match germline, which may point to a read error. J is TRBJ2-7 and V is TRBV27, with 9 bases aligning to TRBD1. The CDR3 covers 15 residues. Germline CDR1 is MNHEY and CDR2 is SMNVEV (reference sequence). In DNA form, the CDR3 reads TGTGCCAGCAGCTTATCCTGGACAGGGGACTACGAGCAGTACTTC. Residues: CASSLSWTGDYEQYF.

The sample holds many counts of this clonotype. The chain links TRBV21-1 to TRBJ2-1; the table's D call TRBD2 went unverified against the DNA. TRBV21-1 is given as a pseudogene. The CDR3 is 21 amino acids. The DNA for the CDR3 is TGTGCCAGCAGCAAATTTGAAGGGACTAGCGGGTGTCCCCATACCTGCAATGAGCAGTTCTTC. This sequence encodes CASSKFEGTSGCPHTCNEQFF.

The chain has TRBV20-1 and TRBJ1-2; TRBD1 aligns across 8 bases. This CDR3 contains 14 residues. The V gene's germline CDR1 is DFQATT and CDR2 SNEGSKA (reference sequence). V gave up 6 bases and J gave up 0 bases; unmatched junction bases: 6. The CDR3 region has the DNA TGCAGTGCCCAGGGGACAGGAGCTAACTATGGCTACACCTTC. Its translation: CSAQGTGANYGYTF.

J is TRBJ2-1 and V is TRBV5-6, with D possibly being TRBD2 (6 bases). The germline V gene encodes CDR1 SGHDT and CDR2 YYEEEE. The CDR3 has 15 amino acids. Trimming cost V 0 bases and J 3 bases, with 10 bases left between them. For the CDR3, the DNA is TGTGCCAGCAGCTTGGGGGACTCCCGCTACAATGAGCAGTTCTTC. It translates to CASSLGDSRYNEQFF.

The V call is TRBV28, the J call TRBJ1-1; unclear D gene. Germline CDR1 is MDHEN and CDR2 is SYDVKM. This CDR3 region has 12 residues. V was trimmed by 6 bases and J by 4 bases, leaving 9 bases between them. The CDR3 loop is CASRFGPTEAFF. As DNA, the CDR3 is TGTGCCAGCAGGTTTGGGCCCACTGAAGCTTTCTTT.

This clonotype came up many times. The V and J genes are TRBV6-4 and TRBJ2-3; weak D call: TRBD1 (5 bases). The CDR3 is made up of 15 amino acids. Germline CDR1 is MRHNA and CDR2 is SNTAGT. V was cut by 3 bases and J by 4 bases, with 14 bases left in between. This chain's CDR3 is CASSDTAGKADTQYF. CDR3 coding DNA: TGTGCCAGCAGTGATACGGCAGGGAAGGCAGATACGCAGTATTTT.

The table lists this clonotype with a few counts. V usage is TRBV20-1 and J usage is TRBJ2-1, with 8 bases identical to TRBD2. The CDR3 has 15 residues. Germline V lookup: CDR1 DFQATT, CDR2 SNEGSKA (reference sequence). With V trimmed by 0 bases and J by 6 bases, 7 bases remained unmatched. The CDR3 here is CSARDPTSGVNEQFF. The CDR3 DNA follows: TGCAGTGCTAGAGATCCTACTAGCGGTGTCAATGAGCAGTTCTTC.